The TCR beta chain described here comes from a study of post-analysis software for immune sequencing data. Study summary: Multiple sclerosis in the patients followed relapsing-remitting, secondary progressive and progressive-relapsing courses. Study results and caveats: When compared against controls, multiple sclerosis patients showed significantly lower normalized Chao1 diversity. Five or six TRBV segments, TRBV5-6, TRBV5-1 and TRBV20-1 among them, were found more frequent in patients than controls.

There are 16 residues in the CDR3. J gave up 3 bases and V 5 bases, and 11 bases lay outside the gene matches. Germline CDR1 reads MNHEY; CDR2 reads SVGAGI. This clonotype occurred a few times. The target antigen is unknown. Each TCR beta cDNA library carried unique molecular identifiers. T cells numbering about 0.9 to 11 million yielded roughly 0.5 million cDNA molecules. TCRdb passed the PCR reads through MiXCR, listing each CDR3 protein once. Counted here are about 200,000 distinct CDR3 sequences, about 30% occurring once; the ten biggest clones make up 3% to 3.5%. The V gene is TRBV6-5, the J gene TRBJ2-7; TRBD2 matches at 9 bases. The clonotype originates from a girl aged 2 to 17 with multiple sclerosis. Input material: blood. CDR3 DNA: TGTGCCAGCAGTGACCGGGGGGCGGGAGGGTTCTACGAGCAGTACTTC. Its protein product is CASSDRGAGGFYEQYF.